This entry describes one TCR beta chain. Germline CDR1 and CDR2: GTSNPN and SVGIG (reference sequence). V shed 5 bases, J shed 3 bases, and the junction held 3 bases outside the gene matches. The length of the CDR3 is 13 residues. Profiled with immunoSEQ multiplex PCR; TCRdb holds only in-frame clones, not every one. Of tens of thousands of clones in the sample, about 81% were seen once. The sample belongs to a study of STAT5B mutations in CD4+ large granular lymphocyte leukemia. The origin of this receptor is a human donor in good health. The sequenced material came from CD4+ T cells from blood buffy coats. The chain uses TRBV30 and TRBJ2-3, with 9 bases fitting TRBD2. CDR3 DNA: TGTGCCTGGGCGAGCGGGGGGACAGATACGCAGTATTTT. Translation gives CAWASGGTDTQYF.